This TCR beta chain appears in the sequencing data of a study of TIL therapy for anti-PD-1-resistant metastatic lung cancer. Across the study: Median patient age was about 50, ranging 38-75 years.

Sequencing used immunoSEQ v3. This table comes from immunoSEQ multiplex PCR, and its TCRdb copy is limited to in-frame clones, with some not included. This table holds about 60,000 clones, roughly 84% found once. This CDR3 is built from 13 residues. CDR1 is DFQATT and CDR2 is SNEGSKA in the germline V gene (reference sequence). Trimming stripped 3 bases from V and 0 bases from J, with 5 bases between. Time point: pre-treatment sample, taken before nivolumab and TIL therapy. This TCR was sampled from a person between 25 and 79 years old with non-small cell lung cancer. The rearrangement joins TRBV20-1 to TRBJ2-2; the D is unclear. The sample here was blood, taken at baseline. The CDR3 region has the DNA TGCAGTGCTAGTTCAGCGAACACCGGGGAGCTGTTTTTT. This translates into CSASSANTGELFF.